This T cell receptor beta chain was recovered during a study of T cells in Graves' hyperthyroidism and ophthalmopathy. Amplification of TCR beta CDR3 regions used RNA as the template. The TCR CDR3 was amplified in a first-round RT-PCR using the HTBI primer set. TCRdb recomputed calls from the multiplex PCR reads with MiXCR, one row per CDR3 protein. The data hold under 350,000 distinct CDR3 sequences, with approximately 22% observed a single time. This clonotype was seen at least ten times. PBMCs were obtained from under 13 ml fresh peripheral blood. There are 14 residues in the CDR3. V was pared by 6 bases and J by 1 base, with 15 bases between. Germline V gene lookup returns CDR1 DFQATT and CDR2 SNEGSKA (reference sequence).

The sequenced sample consisted of blood. The sequence came from a woman in her forties or fifties with Graves' hyperthyroidism. The chain couples TRBV20-1 to TRBJ1-1, with D possibly matching TRBD1 (6 bases). As DNA, the CDR3 is TGCAGTGCCTTATCGGACAGACCGAACACTGAAGCTTTCTTT. It codes for CSALSDRPNTEAFF.